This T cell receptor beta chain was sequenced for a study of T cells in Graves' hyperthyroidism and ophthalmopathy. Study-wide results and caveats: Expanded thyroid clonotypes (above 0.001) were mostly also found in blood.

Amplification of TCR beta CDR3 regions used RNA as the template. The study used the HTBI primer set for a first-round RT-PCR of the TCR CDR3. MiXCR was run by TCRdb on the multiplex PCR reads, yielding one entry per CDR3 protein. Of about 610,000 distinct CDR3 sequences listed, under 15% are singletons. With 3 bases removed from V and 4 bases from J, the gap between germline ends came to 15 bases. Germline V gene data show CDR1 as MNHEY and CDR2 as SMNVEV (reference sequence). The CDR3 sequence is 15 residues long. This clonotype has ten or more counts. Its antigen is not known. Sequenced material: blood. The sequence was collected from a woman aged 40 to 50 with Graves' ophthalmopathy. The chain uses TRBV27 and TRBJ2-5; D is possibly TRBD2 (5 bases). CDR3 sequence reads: CASSLVEGRGETQYF. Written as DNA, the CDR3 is TGTGCCAGCAGTTTGGTAGAGGGCCGCGGAGAGACCCAGTACTTC.